A single sample is the source of the 6 T cell receptor beta chains below, sequenced in a study of T cell repertoires in cytomegalovirus infection. TCRdb reprocessed the reads with MiXCR, giving one entry per CDR3 protein. There are approximately 500,000 distinct CDR3 sequences in the sample; about 33% occur only once, and roughly 17% lies in the top ten. Their antigen targets remain unknown. Sequencing used cultured PBMCs, obtained from culture after CMV antigen stimulation. Source of these receptors: a human donor in good health (CMV status not recorded). Some clones in this sample may be carry-over from other donors' samples.

This clonotype has ten or more counts. This sequence joins TRBV7-8 and TRBJ1-6, with 7 bases that match TRBD1. V shed 2 bases, J shed 3 bases, and the junction held 1 base outside the gene matches. The CDR3 spans 15 residues. Germline lookup yields CDR1 SGHVS and CDR2 FQNEAQ. The chain's CDR3 is CASSLRDSYNSPLHF. In nucleotides, the CDR3 is TGTGCCAGCAGCTTACGGGACAGCTATAATTCACCCCTCCACTTT.

This clonotype has more than one count but fewer than ten. This chain's CDR3 is CASSRLGNSAYEQYF. CDR3 in DNA: TGTGCCAGTAGTAGGCTGGGGAATTCGGCCTACGAGCAGTACTTC. V usage is TRBV19 and J usage is TRBJ2-7; D is uncertain. From germline, CDR1 is LNHDA and CDR2 SQIVND (reference sequence). Trimming removed 4 bases from V and 2 bases from J, with 15 bases in between. The CDR3 length is 15 residues.

The V gene is TRBV7-2, the J gene TRBJ1-2; 7 bases line up with TRBD1. V shed 4 bases and J 8 bases; nucleotides not matched to a gene: 4. Germline values: CDR1 SGHTA, CDR2 FQGNSA. The CDR3 contains 12 residues. The DNA of the CDR3 is TGTGCCAGCAGCTCGACAGGGTTAGGCTACACCTTC. Protein: CASSSTGLGYTF.

The chain joins TRBV12-3 or TRBV12-4 to TRBJ1-1; no reliable D call. This CDR3 comprises 13 residues. V was clipped by 0 bases and J by 4 bases, with 6 bases between them. The CDR3 bases are TGTGCCAGCAGTTTAGCGGGGATCACTGAAGCTTTCTTT. Its protein is CASSLAGITEAFF.

The genes are TRBV28 and TRBJ1-2; 7 bases match TRBD1. CDR3 length: 16 amino acids. Germline V gene data show CDR1 as MDHEN and CDR2 as SYDVKM. Trimming removed 6 bases from V and 6 bases from J; junction bases left unmatched: 16. CDR3 loop: CASRPPLQGVVDGYTF. The CDR3 bases are TGTGCCAGCAGACCCCCCCTCCAGGGGGTAGTAGATGGCTACACCTTC.

The rearrangement links TRBV28 to TRBJ1-1; 8 nucleotides line up with TRBD1. CDR1 and CDR2 from the germline V gene are MDHEN and SYDVKM. J gave up 5 bases and V 5 bases, and 13 bases lay outside the gene matches. This CDR3 comprises 16 residues. The CDR3 region has the DNA TGTGCCAGCAGTAACGGACAGGGCGTGTGGGTTACTGAAGCTTTCTTT. Translated: CASSNGQGVWVTEAFF.